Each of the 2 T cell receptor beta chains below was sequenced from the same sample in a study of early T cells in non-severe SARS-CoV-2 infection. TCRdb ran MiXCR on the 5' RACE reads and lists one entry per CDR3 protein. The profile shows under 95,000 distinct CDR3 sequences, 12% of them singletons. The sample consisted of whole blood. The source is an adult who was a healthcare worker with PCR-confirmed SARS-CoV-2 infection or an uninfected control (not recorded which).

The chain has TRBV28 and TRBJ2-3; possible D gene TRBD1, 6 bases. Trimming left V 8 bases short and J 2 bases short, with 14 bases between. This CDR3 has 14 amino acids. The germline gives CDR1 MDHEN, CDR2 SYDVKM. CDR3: CASLRDTSTDTQYF. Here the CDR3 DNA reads TGTGCCAGCCTTCGGGACACATCCACAGATACGCAGTATTTT.

CDR3 residues: CASASTVGQPQHF. The CDR3 DNA follows: TGTGCCAGCGCATCGACAGTGGGGCAGCCCCAGCATTTT. This chain links TRBV19 with TRBJ1-5; a possible D gene is TRBD1 (5 bases). The CDR3 has 13 residues. In germline, CDR1 is LNHDA, CDR2 SQIVND (reference sequence). V lost 9 bases to trimming and J lost 7 bases, with 16 bases between them.